The clone carrying this TCR beta chain has only a few counts. This sample is part of a study of T-cell memory formation after mild COVID-19. Study-wide background: Clusters of TCRs were largely donor specific.

The V gene lost 3 bases and the J gene lost 8 bases, with 17 bases spanning the gap. CDR1 and CDR2 (germline): SGHRS, YFSETQ. The CDR3 loop spans 14 amino acids. MiXCR was run by TCRdb on the 5' RACE reads, yielding one entry per CDR3 protein. The sample shows about 200,000 distinct CDR3 sequences, around 16% of them seen only once. The TCR originated in an adult woman who had mild COVID-19 (a few samples of this study predate the infection). Cell type and time point are not known. The sample consisted of PBMCs or a T cell subset sorted from them (not recorded which). This sequence joins TRBV5-1 and TRBJ1-1, with unresolved D. The chain's CDR3 is CASSSWAQRAEAFF. In nucleotides, the CDR3 is TGCGCCAGCAGCTCTTGGGCCCAAAGGGCAGAAGCTTTCTTT.